The 20 T cell receptor beta chains in this list originate from one sample, sequenced in a study of blood T cell repertoires in COVID-19. TCRdb's table, derived via immunoSEQ multiplex PCR, lists solely in-frame clones and lacks some. This table has 53,000 or so clones, around nine tenths appearing once. The sequencing sample was made of peripheral blood. Receptors originate from a human donor in a cohort sampled during active COVID-19.

The chain links TRBV24-1 to TRBJ1-1; a possible D gene is TRBD1 (6 bases). The CDR3 has 14 residues. Germline lookup yields CDR1 KGHDR and CDR2 SFDVKD. The V end was cut by 4 bases, the J end by 6 bases, with 14 bases between. CDR3 residues: CATSERGGAPEAFF. In DNA form, the CDR3 reads TGTGCCACCAGTGAGAGGGGGGGAGCTCCTGAAGCTTTCTTT.

V usage is TRBV9 and J usage is TRBJ1-4, with a possible D match to TRBD1 (5 bases). Trimming left V 7 bases short and J 5 bases short, with 15 bases between. The CDR3 runs 14 residues. Germline-derived CDR1 and CDR2 are SGDLS and YYNGEE. The CDR3 reads CASAGGFSNEKLFF. The CDR3 DNA follows: TGTGCCAGCGCGGGGGGGTTCTCGAATGAAAAACTGTTTTTT.

This chain uses TRBV7-8 with TRBJ2-3; 14 bases line up with TRBD2. V trimming: 4 bases; J trimming: 6 bases; junction bases outside the gene matches: 6. Germline V gene sequence: CDR1 SGHVS, CDR2 FQNEAQ. CDR3 size: 16 residues. CDR3 in DNA: TGTGCCAGCAGCTCGACTAGCGGGGGGGCCGTGGATACGCAGTATTTT. Its translation is CASSSTSGGAVDTQYF.

This chain uses TRBV5-1 with TRBJ2-7, with 7 bases matching TRBD1. The CDR3 is 15 amino acids. The trim removed 4 bases at V and 2 bases at J, leaving 9 bases unmatched. Germline values: CDR1 SGHRS, CDR2 YFSETQ. The CDR3 here is CASSDRDSGAYEQYF. Written as DNA, the CDR3 is TGCGCCAGCAGCGACCGGGACAGTGGAGCCTACGAGCAGTACTTC.

The genes are TRBV28 and TRBJ2-7, with D possibly being TRBD1 (5 bases). The CDR3 has 16 amino acids. Germline V gives CDR1 MDHEN, CDR2 SYDVKM. V dropped 5 bases and J dropped 0 bases, with 17 bases sitting between them. The CDR3 nucleotides are TGTGCCAGCAGTACTTCAACAGGCTATAGCTCCTACGAGCAGTACTTC. It encodes CASSTSTGYSSYEQYF. Full variable domain (rest looked up from reference TRBV28 and TRBJ2-7): DVKVTQSSRYLVKRTGEKVFLECVQDMDHENMFWYRQDPGLGLRLIYFSYDVKMKEKGDIPEGYSVSREKKERFSLILESASTNQTSMYLCASSTSTGYSSYEQYFGPGTRLTVT.

J is TRBJ2-1 and V is TRBV18; TRBD1 might be the D (6 bases). The CDR3 has 14 amino acids. Between the trimmed V and J ends, which lost 3 bases and 5 bases, there was a span of 11 bases. Germline lookup yields CDR1 KGHSH and CDR2 LQKENI. The CDR3 region has the DNA TGTGCCAGCTCACCCAACAGGGCAAACAATGAGCAGTTCTTC. As protein: CASSPNRANNEQFF. Based on the CDR3 plus reference TRBV18 and TRBJ2-1, the full variable domain is NAGVMQNPRHLVRRRGQEARLRCSPMKGHSHVYWYRQLPEEGLKFMVYLQKENIIDESGMPKERFSAEFPKEGPSILRIQQVVRGDSAAYFCASSPNRANNEQFFGPGTRLTVL.

The chain combines TRBV5-1 with TRBJ1-1, with 10 bases matching TRBD1. V lost 6 bases, J lost 7 bases, and 9 bases stayed unmatched. The CDR3 totals 14 residues. The germline V gene has CDR1 SGHRS and CDR2 YFSETQ. The CDR3 DNA sequence: TGCGCCAGCACCACTGACAGGGGGCAAGGTGAAGCTTTCTTT. The encoded protein is CASTTDRGQGEAFF.

The chain has TRBV5-1 and TRBJ2-5; 9 positions match TRBD2. This CDR3 spans 16 amino acids. From germline, CDR1 is SGHRS and CDR2 YFSETQ. Losses at the gene ends were 1 base for V and 5 bases for J; bases not matched to a gene: 9. The CDR3 DNA is TGCGCCAGCAGCTTGACCCCTAGCGGGGCCGCCGAGACCCAGTACTTC. This codes for CASSLTPSGAAETQYF.

The chain is built from TRBV6-2 or TRBV6-3 and TRBJ2-2; 7 bases are shared with TRBD1. Germline trimming cut 4 bases from V and 8 bases from J; bases unmatched to any gene: 19. The CDR3 is 18 amino acids. Germline CDR1 and CDR2: MNHEY and SVGEGT. CDR3 sequence (DNA): TGTGCCAGCAGTTCCCTTCGACAGGGCGGAGTAGGACCTGGGGAGCTGTTTTTT. It codes for CASSSLRQGGVGPGELFF.

This sequence joins TRBV6-6 and TRBJ2-2; D perhaps matches TRBD1 (7 bases). The germline CDR1 and CDR2 sequences are MNHNY and SVGAGI (reference sequence). Trimming removed 3 bases from V and 5 bases from J, with 13 bases in between. The length of the CDR3 is 15 residues. In nucleotides, the CDR3 is TGTGCCAGCAGTTATGAGGGGGCGGGGACCGGGGAGCTGTTTTTT. Its protein is CASSYEGAGTGELFF.

The chain is built from TRBV7-2 and TRBJ2-7, with TRBD2 matching 7 bases. The CDR3 covers 14 residues. From germline, CDR1 is SGHTA and CDR2 FQGNSA. The ends lost 1 base at V and 3 bases at J; junction bases unmatched: 3. The DNA for the CDR3 is TGTGCCAGCAGCTTAGACAGCGGGAACTACGAGCAGTACTTC. Translating gives CASSLDSGNYEQYF.

The chain joins TRBV7-8 to TRBJ1-5; weak D call: TRBD1 (6 bases). Germline V gene lookup returns CDR1 SGHVS and CDR2 FQNEAQ. The V gene lost 5 bases and the J gene lost 6 bases, with 17 bases spanning the gap. The CDR3 extends over 15 amino acids. CDR3: CASSPPTGSGQPQHF. In DNA form, the CDR3 reads TGTGCCAGCAGCCCTCCGACAGGATCGGGTCAGCCCCAGCATTTT.

The J gene is TRBJ1-1, the V gene TRBV30; 7 bases are a match to TRBD1. Germline CDR1 is GTSNPN and CDR2 is SVGIG (reference sequence). V trimming: 6 bases; J trimming: 5 bases; junction bases outside the gene matches: 6. CDR3 size: 12 residues. The CDR3 DNA reads TGTGCCTGTGACAGGGTTTCGACTGAAGCTTTCTTT. Its protein product is CACDRVSTEAFF. The whole variable domain, filled in from reference TRBV30 and TRBJ1-1, reads SQTIHQWPATLVQPVGSPLSLECTVEGTSNPNLYWYRQAAGRGLQLLFYSVGIGQISSEVPQNLSASRPQDRQFILSSKKLLLSDSGFYLCACDRVSTEAFFGQGTRLTVV.

This clone was seen just once. The gene calls are TRBV7-8 and TRBJ2-2; 7 positions match TRBD1. After removal of 3 bases from V and 1 base from J, the junction contained 2 bases not matched to a gene. The CDR3 length is 15 residues. Germline-derived CDR1 and CDR2 are SGHVS and FQNEAQ. Here the CDR3 DNA reads TGTGCCAGCAGCTTCGGGACAGAGAACACCGGGGAGCTGTTTTTT. This gives the protein CASSFGTENTGELFF.

This clone was found once. This chain connects TRBV7-9 to TRBJ1-1, with 7 bases lining up with TRBD1. The CDR3 totals 15 residues. With 3 bases clipped from V and 8 bases from J, the junction kept 12 bases outside the gene matches. Per germline, CDR1 SEHNR and CDR2 FQNEAQ (reference sequence). The CDR3 sequence is CASSFQDRPTKEAFF. The CDR3, as DNA: TGTGCCAGCAGCTTCCAGGACAGGCCTACCAAAGAAGCTTTCTTT.

The genes are TRBV19 and TRBJ2-3; D ambiguous. Germline V CDR1 and CDR2: LNHDA, SQIVND (reference sequence). Trimming took 5 bases from V and 4 from J, leaving 13 bases between them. The CDR3 runs to 14 residues. Here the CDR3 reads CASSFSLVADTQYF. In nucleotides, the CDR3 is TGTGCCAGTAGTTTCTCTTTAGTCGCAGATACGCAGTATTTT.

The chain links TRBV19 to TRBJ2-2; TRBD2 matches 14 bases. The junction had 6 bases not matched to a gene; V was cut back by 6 bases and J by 6 bases. CDR3 size: 16 residues. Germline CDR1 LNHDA, CDR2 SQIVND (reference sequence). In DNA form, the CDR3 reads TGTGCCAGTAGGCCAAGACTAGCGGGGGGGCCCGGGGAGCTGTTTTTT. It is translated as CASRPRLAGGPGELFF. The full variable domain, rest sourced from reference TRBV19 and TRBJ2-2, is DGGITQSPKYLFRKEGQNVTLSCEQNLNHDAMYWYRQDPGQGLRLIYYSQIVNDFQKGDIAEGYSVSREKKESFPLTVTSAQKNPTAFYLCASRPRLAGGPGELFFGEGSRLTVL.

The chain is built from TRBV10-3 and TRBJ2-2, with TRBD1 as a possible D gene (5 bases). Germline V gene sequence: CDR1 ENHRY, CDR2 SYGVKD. The CDR3 totals 12 residues. V shed 11 bases and J shed 14 bases, with 21 bases lying between them. This CDR3 is CASDAGQGRLFF. The CDR3 region has the DNA TGTGCCTCCGACGCCGGCCAGGGTAGACTGTTTTTT.

The V call is TRBV18, the J call TRBJ2-1; no definite D call. The CDR3 is 15 amino acids. Trimming removed 6 bases at V and 3 bases at J, with 15 bases between. Germline V gives CDR1 KGHSH, CDR2 LQKENI. The CDR3, as DNA: TGTGCCAGCTCCTCCCCTCAAGGCGGCTACAATGAGCAGTTCTTC. This sequence encodes CASSSPQGGYNEQFF.

V is TRBV15 and J is TRBJ2-1; 7 bases match TRBD1. J gave up 6 bases and V 3 bases, and 11 bases lay outside the gene matches. Germline lookup yields CDR1 LNHNV and CDR2 YYDKDF (reference sequence). The CDR3 has 16 residues. The CDR3 spells CATSSGPGQPRNEQFF. CDR3 bases: TGTGCCACCAGCAGTGGCCCGGGACAGCCCCGCAATGAGCAGTTCTTC.